A single sample gave rise to the 10 T cell receptor beta chains below, sequenced in a study of T cells in Graves' hyperthyroidism and ophthalmopathy. Authors of the study amplified TCR beta CDR3 regions from RNA transcripts. The HTBI set primed first-round TCR CDR3 RT-PCR. One entry per CDR3 protein, called by TCRdb with MiXCR from the multiplex PCR reads. Of 660,000 or so distinct CDR3 sequences listed, around 21% are singletons. The sample taken for sequencing was blood. All receptors come from a man aged 25-45 years with Graves' ophthalmopathy.

CDR3 in amino acids: CASSPRWGQETQYF. CDR3 in DNA: TGCGCCAGCAGCCCACGTTGGGGACAGGAGACCCAGTACTTC. J is TRBJ2-5 and V is TRBV4-1, with 7 nucleotides matching TRBD1. The germline V gene encodes CDR1 MGHRA and CDR2 YSYEKL. V lost 4 bases, J lost 5 bases, and 7 bases stayed unmatched. This CDR3 comprises 14 residues.

The chain combines TRBV6-6 with TRBJ2-3; 11 bases line up with TRBD2. Looked up from germline, CDR1 is MNHNY and CDR2 is SVGAGI (reference sequence). The CDR3 is made up of 16 amino acids. V trimming: 2 bases; J trimming: 1 base; junction bases outside the gene matches: 2. The CDR3 nucleotides read TGTGCCAGCAGTTACACTAGCGGGAGTGGCACAGATACGCAGTATTTT. Protein: CASSYTSGSGTDTQYF.

This clonotype was detected ten times or more. The chain joins TRBV11-2 to TRBJ2-1; TRBD2 agrees at 9 bases. The CDR3 totals 14 residues. The germline V gene encodes CDR1 SGHAT and CDR2 FQNNGV. V shed 4 bases and J 5 bases; nucleotides not matched to a gene: 3. The CDR3 sequence is CASSSRLADNEQFF. The CDR3 region has the DNA TGTGCCAGCAGCTCACGACTAGCGGACAATGAGCAGTTCTTC.

This clonotype showed up just a few times. The chain combines TRBV6-1 with TRBJ2-1; 10 nucleotides line up with TRBD2. This CDR3 region has 18 residues. Germline V gives CDR1 MNHNS, CDR2 SASEGT. V lost 5 bases, J lost 1 base, and 11 bases stayed unmatched. CDR3 nucleotide sequence: TGTGCCAGCAGTCCCCAGCGGGAGGGTCCAGGATCCTACAATGAGCAGTTCTTC. Translation: CASSPQREGPGSYNEQFF.

The genes are TRBV5-1 and TRBJ2-3; 14 nucleotides line up with TRBD2. Trimming removed 4 bases from V and 6 bases from J; junction bases left unmatched: 4. The CDR3 loop spans 15 amino acids. CDR1 and CDR2 (germline): SGHRS, YFSETQ. The CDR3 DNA sequence: TGCGCCAGCAGCATGGGACTAGCGGGAGTGGATACGCAGTATTTT. Translation gives CASSMGLAGVDTQYF.

The J gene is TRBJ2-3, the V gene TRBV4-3; the D gene is possibly TRBD2 (6 bases). Germline values: CDR1 LGHNA, CDR2 YSLEER. The CDR3 is 16 amino acids. V shed 0 bases and J shed 0 bases, with 10 bases lying between them. CDR3 DNA: TGCGCCAGCAGCCAAGAGCCGGCGGGAAGCACAGATACGCAGTATTTT. Protein: CASSQEPAGSTDTQYF.

This clonotype occurred many times. The chain has TRBV2 and TRBJ1-2, with D possibly being TRBD1 (6 bases). From germline, CDR1 is SNHLY and CDR2 FYNNEI. This CDR3 is 14 amino acids long. Deletions cut 2 bases from V and 2 bases from J, with 9 bases between. The CDR3 coding sequence is TGTGCCAGCAGTGAACAGGGGCTGAACTATGGCTACACCTTC. This encodes CASSEQGLNYGYTF.

This clonotype was seen repeatedly, ten times or more. The chain has TRBV20-1 and TRBJ2-1; D may correspond to TRBD1 or TRBD2 (5 bases each). The germline V and J ends were trimmed by 5 bases and 7 bases, with 12 bases remaining between them. The germline V gene has CDR1 DFQATT and CDR2 SNEGSKA (reference sequence). The CDR3 extends over 12 amino acids. The CDR3 DNA follows: TGCAGTGCTGGGGGAGTAAGGAATGAGCAGTTCTTC. It codes for CSAGGVRNEQFF.

V is TRBV29-1 and J is TRBJ1-1; D is unresolved. Looked up from germline, CDR1 is SQVTM and CDR2 is ANQGSEA. Trimming took 4 bases from V and 1 from J, leaving 7 bases between them. The CDR3 is 12 amino acids. The CDR3 loop is CSVVVQNTEAFF. CDR3 coding DNA: TGCAGCGTTGTGGTGCAGAACACTGAAGCTTTCTTT.

This clonotype was recorded a few times. The chain employs TRBV11-2 and TRBJ2-1; 7 nucleotides line up with TRBD2. This CDR3 has 15 residues. V shed 5 bases and J 8 bases; nucleotides not matched to a gene: 12. Germline V lookup: CDR1 SGHAT, CDR2 FQNNGV. The DNA for the CDR3 is TGTGCCAGCAGCCTCGCCACGGGACTATATCATGAGCAGTTCTTC. The encoded protein is CASSLATGLYHEQFF.